This passage covers 6 T cell receptor beta chains from one sample sequenced in a study of blood T cell repertoires in COVID-19. The assay was immunoSEQ multiplex PCR, and TCRdb's table has in-frame clones only and misses some. This sample has about 190,000 clones, with roughly nine tenths found just once. Source material: peripheral blood. The receptors here all came from a man aged 25-45 years with acute or convalescent COVID-19.

The table lists this clone with a few counts. J is TRBJ2-7 and V is TRBV7-9; 14 nucleotides line up with TRBD2. This CDR3 has 16 residues. Trimming at V came to 5 bases and at J to 4 bases, leaving 7 bases not matched to a gene. The germline CDR1 and CDR2 sequences are SEHNR and FQNEAQ (reference sequence). The CDR3 sequence: CASSPHRTSGRYEQYF. CDR3 nucleotides: TGTGCCAGCAGCCCCCATCGGACTAGCGGGAGGTACGAGCAGTACTTC.

This chain uses TRBV27 with TRBJ2-7, with a weak D call TRBD1 (7 bases). V was clipped by 0 bases and J by 0 bases, with 9 bases between them. The CDR3 is 15 amino acids. The germline V gene encodes CDR1 MNHEY and CDR2 SMNVEV (reference sequence). The chain's CDR3 is CASSLSQGGSYEQYF. In DNA, the CDR3 is TGTGCCAGCAGTTTATCTCAGGGGGGCTCCTACGAGCAGTACTTC.

V and J are TRBV4-1 and TRBJ2-1; 8 bases match TRBD2. Germline CDR1 MGHRA, CDR2 YSYEKL. This CDR3 region has 17 residues. Germline trimming cut 0 bases from V and 8 bases from J; bases unmatched to any gene: 12. The CDR3 region has the DNA TGCGCCAGCAGCCAAGAACCGGGACTAGTGGGCGGCGATGAGCAGTTCTTC. Encoded protein: CASSQEPGLVGGDEQFF.

The rearrangement links TRBV5-6 to TRBJ1-6; D unresolved. V was shortened by 0 bases and J by 10 bases, with 11 bases between the two germline ends. Germline values: CDR1 SGHDT, CDR2 YYEEEE. CDR3 length equals 14 residues. The CDR3 nucleotides read TGTGCCAGCAGCTTGGTGGGGTCGGGGTCACCCCTCCACTTT. Translated, it gives CASSLVGSGSPLHF.

The rearrangement links TRBV5-1 to TRBJ2-2; tentatively, D is TRBD2 (6 bases). V lost 0 bases and J lost 6, with 15 bases in between. The CDR3 contains 16 residues. Germline lookup yields CDR1 SGHRS and CDR2 YFSETQ. The CDR3 is CASSLATGSWAGELFF. CDR3 DNA sequence: TGCGCCAGCAGCTTGGCTACCGGGAGTTGGGCCGGGGAGCTGTTTTTT.

This sequence joins TRBV28 and TRBJ1-5; a possible D gene is TRBD1 (6 bases). The germline V gene encodes CDR1 MDHEN and CDR2 SYDVKM. Trimming shortened V by 2 bases and J by 7 bases, and 12 bases separated the two germline ends. The CDR3 has 14 amino acids. CDR3 residues: CASSLVQGNQPQHF. In DNA, the CDR3 is TGTGCCAGCAGTTTAGTCCAGGGGAACCAGCCCCAGCATTTT.